This TCR beta chain was observed in a study of shared T cell receptors in the human thymus. Generated by immunoSEQ multiplex PCR, the TCRdb table keeps only in-frame clones and is missing some. The sample holds a few hundred thousand clones, 85% to 95% seen once. This CDR3 has 12 residues. The germline gives CDR1 MDHEN, CDR2 SYDVKM. Trimming stripped 10 bases from V and 3 bases from J, with 10 bases between. Sequencing used thymocytes. The rearrangement uses TRBV28 and TRBJ1-5; possible D gene TRBD1, 5 bases. This TCR derives from a human donor. CDR3 residues: CAIKGPNQPQHF. The CDR3 DNA reads TGTGCCATCAAGGGACCCAATCAGCCCCAGCATTTT.